A selection of T cell receptor beta chains follows, all from one sample in a study of T cell responses to AZD1222 COVID-19 vaccine. Libraries were prepared by immunoSEQ multiplex PCR; TCRdb keeps only in-frame clonotypes and omits some of them. The sample shows some 120,000 clones, 85% to 90% of them seen only once. The sample in question was peripheral blood, obtained on day 0 of AZD1222 vaccination. The receptors derive from an adult in good health. Each CDR3 is given with its conserved first and last residue. The D gene is left open where the match is weak. Part of the rows lack a size; the others show once, few, many or a class for expanded clones.

abundance,d_gene,v_gene,j_gene,CDR3aa,CDR3nt
few,.,TRBV5-5,TRBJ2-2,CASSLDLNGELFF,TGTGCCAGCAGCTTGGACCTTAACGGGGAGCTGTTTTTT
.,.,TRBV11-1,TRBJ2-5,CASSLLGQETQYF,TGTGCCAGCAGCTTATTGGGTCAAGAGACCCAGTACTTC
once,.,TRBV5-8,TRBJ1-2,CASSLRQAVYTF,TGTGCCAGCAGCCTAAGACAAGCAGTCTACACCTTC
once,.,TRBV27,TRBJ2-3,CASSLYKGSDTQYF,TGTGCCAGCAGTTTATATAAGGGGTCAGATACGCAGTATTTT
.,.,TRBV5-5,TRBJ2-7,CASSSQGESYEQYF,TGTGCCAGCAGTTCACAGGGAGAGTCCTACGAGCAGTACTTC
.,TRBD2,TRBV7-6,TRBJ2-5,CASSVMGGETQYF,TGTGCCAGCAGCGTTATGGGGGGGGAGACCCAGTACTTC
.,TRBD1,TRBV2,TRBJ1-2,CASRNTGQAGYGYTF,TGTGCCAGCAGGAATACTGGACAGGCGGGCTATGGCTACACCTTC
.,TRBD1,TRBV10-1,TRBJ2-2,CASSDFGQGSTGELFF,TGCGCCAGCAGTGATTTCGGACAGGGTTCGACCGGGGAGCTGTTTTTT
once,.,TRBV7-6,TRBJ1-2,CASSLGGGDYGYTF,TGTGCCAGCAGCTTAGGAGGGGGGGACTATGGCTACACCTTC
.,TRBD1,TRBV10-3,TRBJ1-6,CAISTGDSPLHF,TGTGCCATCAGTACAGGGGACTCACCCCTCCACTTT
.,TRBD2,TRBV6-4,TRBJ2-1,CASTHRSGRSGRACHEQFF,TGTGCCAGCACCCACCGATCGGGCAGGAGCGGGAGGGCCTGTCATGAGCAGTTCTTC
.,TRBD2,TRBV30,TRBJ2-3,CAWSGLAGSSTDTQYF,TGTGCCTGGAGTGGACTAGCGGGGTCTAGCACAGATACGCAGTATTTT
.,.,TRBV6-2/TRBV6-3,TRBJ2-7,CASSYSYGSYEQYF,TGTGCCAGCAGTTACTCGTATGGCTCCTACGAGCAGTACTTC
once,.,TRBV7-6,TRBJ1-2,CASSLGIGDPDFGYTF,TGTGCCAGCAGCTTAGGAATCGGGGACCCCGATTTTGGCTACACCTTC
few,.,TRBV4-1,TRBJ1-2,CASSQVLRQGFSGYTF,TGCGCCAGCAGCCAAGTTCTTCGGCAGGGGTTCAGTGGCTACACCTTC
.,.,TRBV7-2,TRBJ2-7,CASSPRLASGYGSEQYF,TGTGCCAGCAGCCCCCGTCTAGCGTCAGGGTACGGTAGCGAGCAGTACTTC
.,TRBD1,TRBV28,TRBJ1-4,CASSSRQGINEKLFF,TGTGCCAGCAGTTCGCGACAGGGCATTAATGAAAAACTGTTTTTT
.,.,TRBV27,TRBJ1-6,CASSLAFRPNSPLHF,TGTGCCAGCAGTTTAGCCTTCCGTCCCAATTCACCCCTCCACTTT
.,.,TRBV25-1,TRBJ1-1,CASRGQGGTDTEAFF,TGTGCCAGCAGGGGTCAAGGGGGTACCGACACTGAAGCTTTCTTT
.,TRBD2,TRBV24-1,TRBJ2-1,CATSDATSGGYNEQFF,TGTGCCACCAGTGATGCGACTAGCGGGGGCTACAATGAGCAGTTCTTC
.,TRBD2,TRBV12-3/TRBV12-4,TRBJ2-1,CASREREGHQFF,TGTGCCAGCAGGGAGCGGGAGGGCCATCAGTTCTTC
.,.,TRBV6-1,TRBJ2-7,CASSLTDSYEQYF,TGTGCCAGCAGCCTGACAGACTCATACGAGCAGTACTTC
.,TRBD1,TRBV5-4,TRBJ1-6,CASSFGQGASSYNSPLHF,TGTGCCAGCAGCTTCGGGCAGGGGGCAAGCTCCTATAATTCACCCCTCCACTTT
.,.,TRBV29-1,TRBJ1-1,CSVHLQENTEAFF,TGCAGCGTTCACCTTCAGGAAAACACTGAAGCTTTCTTT
.,.,TRBV12-5,TRBJ2-2,CASGRDRAGTGELFF,TGTGCTAGTGGTCGGGACCGGGCGGGTACCGGGGAGCTGTTTTTT
.,.,TRBV20-1,TRBJ1-5,CSAGGRSQHF,TGCAGTGCTGGGGGTAGGTCCCAGCATTTT
.,.,TRBV27,TRBJ1-4,CASSLSVGGNGLFF,TGTGCCAGCAGTTTATCGGTGGGGGGCAATGGGCTGTTTTTT
.,.,TRBV6-5,TRBJ1-2,CASSPGPNYGYTF,TGTGCCAGCAGTCCTGGCCCTAACTATGGCTACACCTTC
.,TRBD1,TRBV11-2,TRBJ1-2,CASSPGYRGLGYGYTF,TGTGCCAGCAGCCCAGGGTATAGGGGGCTAGGCTATGGCTACACCTTC
.,TRBD1,TRBV9,TRBJ2-5,CASSVEGQGSGTQYF,TGTGCCAGCAGCGTAGAGGGACAGGGATCCGGGACCCAGTACTTC
.,.,TRBV5-6,TRBJ2-7,CASSFQTIDEQYF,TGTGCCAGCAGCTTCCAGACAATCGACGAGCAGTACTTC
.,.,TRBV5-1,TRBJ2-2,CASSPRGIQVEDTGELFF,TGCGCCAGCAGCCCGAGGGGGATCCAGGTAGAAGATACCGGGGAGCTGTTTTTT
.,.,TRBV5-1,TRBJ2-1,CASSPSLNEQFF,TGCGCCAGCAGCCCTTCTTTGAATGAGCAGTTCTTC
.,TRBD2,TRBV2,TRBJ2-2,CASSQTSGGARTGELFF,TGTGCCAGCAGTCAGACTAGCGGGGGGGCTAGAACCGGGGAGCTGTTTTTT